A single sample is the source of the 24 T cell receptor beta chains below, sequenced in a study of long-term antiretroviral therapy in people with HIV. An immunoSEQ assay, version v3.0, was performed at survey level. Data came from immunoSEQ multiplex PCR; TCRdb stores just in-frame clones and leaves some out. The data contain about 29,000 clones, over 75% of them singletons. Sample: unsorted PBMCs, taken 0.5 years after starting antiretroviral therapy. Source of these receptors: a woman aged 18 to 35 with HIV.

Of note for this clone: The CDR3 does not end in the conserved phenylalanine or tryptophan, so this is likely a read error. The DNA is omitted, as the CDR3 cannot be located on it reliably, and the CDR3 follows TCRdb's listing. The chain carries TRBV19 and TRBJ2-7. Both ends counted, the CDR3 spans 12 residues. CDR1 is LNHDA and CDR2 is SQIVND in the germline V gene (reference sequence). This CDR3 reads CASSIGLGEKCL.

The J gene is TRBJ1-5, the V gene TRBV2, with 9 bases fitting TRBD1. Germline trimming cut 4 bases from V and 7 bases from J; bases unmatched to any gene: 5. The CDR3 has 14 residues. The germline CDR1 and CDR2 sequences are SNHLY and FYNNEI. CDR3 DNA: TGTGCCAGCAGTGTACAGGGGGCTGGACAGCCCCAGCATTTT. It translates to CASSVQGAGQPQHF. The full variable domain, its missing parts supplied by reference TRBV2 and TRBJ1-5, is EPEVTQTPSHQVTQMGQEVILRCVPISNHLYFYWYRQILGQKVEFLVSFYNNEISEKSEIFDDQFSVERPDGSNFTLKIRSTKLEDSAMYFCASSVQGAGQPQHFGDGTRLSIL.

The chain carries TRBV9 and TRBJ2-3; no clear D gene. The CDR3 is 14 amino acids. Per the germline V gene, CDR1 is SGDLS and CDR2 is YYNGEE. Trimming pared 0 bases from V and 4 bases from J, leaving 9 bases between. This chain's CDR3 is CASSVGAYSDTQYF. The CDR3, as DNA: TGTGCCAGCAGCGTAGGGGCGTACTCAGATACGCAGTATTTT.

The V gene is TRBV27, the J gene TRBJ2-2, with D possibly matching TRBD2 (5 bases). The CDR3 loop spans 14 amino acids. CDR1 and CDR2 from the germline V gene are MNHEY and SMNVEV (reference sequence). Trimming shortened V by 5 bases and J by 5 bases, and 12 bases separated the two germline ends. CDR3 in DNA: TGTGCCAGCAGTCTCATTAGCGAAACCGGGGAGCTGTTTTTT. Its protein product is CASSLISETGELFF.

The chain uses TRBV5-1 and TRBJ2-5; 8 bases match TRBD2. There are 15 residues in the CDR3. Germline V gene lookup returns CDR1 SGHRS and CDR2 YFSETQ. The V gene end was trimmed by 4 bases and the J gene end by 1 base; junction bases not matched to a gene: 6. CDR3 DNA sequence: TGCGCCAGCAGCGAAGCCGGGACTAGCCAAGAGACCCAGTACTTC. Its translation: CASSEAGTSQETQYF.

The chain recombines TRBV7-2 with TRBJ2-3; TRBD2 matches 12 bases. Trimming cost V 0 bases and J 0 bases; bases outside gene matches: 4. The CDR3 has 18 amino acids. The germline CDR1 and CDR2 sequences are SGHTA and FQGNSA. The CDR3 here is CASSLAGLAGGSTDTQYF. In DNA form, the CDR3 reads TGTGCCAGCAGCTTAGCGGGCCTAGCGGGAGGGAGCACAGATACGCAGTATTTT.

This clone occurred once. The CDR3: CASSTTRYAGELFF. The CDR3 region has the DNA TGTGCCAGTAGTACCACTAGGTACGCCGGGGAGCTGTTTTTT. This sequence joins TRBV19 and TRBJ2-2; D perhaps matches TRBD2 (5 bases). Germline V CDR1 and CDR2: LNHDA, SQIVND (reference sequence). The CDR3 covers 14 residues. V dropped 4 bases and J dropped 6 bases, with 12 bases sitting between them. Together with reference TRBV19 and TRBJ2-2, the CDR3 gives the full variable domain: DGGITQSPKYLFRKEGQNVTLSCEQNLNHDAMYWYRQDPGQGLRLIYYSQIVNDFQKGDIAEGYSVSREKKESFPLTVTSAQKNPTAFYLCASSTTRYAGELFFGEGSRLTVL.

In this sample, this clone turned up a few times. CDR3 nucleotide sequence: TGTGCCAGCAGTGAGGTGGGAGGGTACAATCAGCCCCAGCATTTT. Amino acids: CASSEVGGYNQPQHF. The chain uses TRBV6-1 and TRBJ1-5; no firm D call. The V and J ends lost 3 bases and 3 bases respectively, with 12 bases between them. The CDR3 totals 15 residues. Germline lookup yields CDR1 MNHNS and CDR2 SASEGT.

J is TRBJ2-1 and V is TRBV7-6; D possibly matches TRBD1 or TRBD2 (5 bases each). This CDR3 has 12 amino acids. CDR1 SGHVS and CDR2 FNYEAQ come from the germline V gene. Deletions cut 2 bases from V and 8 bases from J, with 7 bases between. CDR3 in amino acids: CASSLRGDEQFF. CDR3 nucleotide sequence: TGTGCCAGCAGCTTAAGAGGGGATGAGCAGTTCTTC.

The chain carries TRBV2 and TRBJ1-5; 8 bases are a match to TRBD1. CDR1 is SNHLY, CDR2 FYNNEI, per germline. V shed 6 bases, J shed 7 bases, and the junction held 8 bases outside the gene matches. This CDR3 has 14 residues. The CDR3 coding sequence is TGTGCCAGCAGGGGGACAGGAGAGGACCAGCCCCAGCATTTT. Translating gives CASRGTGEDQPQHF.

The CDR3, as DNA: TGTGCCAGCAGCTCGACAGGGGTGGGCACTGAAGCTTTCTTT. As protein: CASSSTGVGTEAFF. J is TRBJ1-1 and V is TRBV7-9; 8 nucleotides match TRBD1. Germline assignment: CDR1 SEHNR and CDR2 FQNEAQ (reference sequence). This CDR3 is built from 14 residues. The V gene end was trimmed by 4 bases and the J gene end by 4 bases; junction bases not matched to a gene: 5.

This clone was seen a handful of times. The chain uses TRBV7-9 and TRBJ1-5; no definite D call. The CDR3 is 15 residues long. Germline V gives CDR1 SEHNR, CDR2 FQNEAQ (reference sequence). V lost 5 bases and J 0 bases, leaving 11 bases between the germline ends. CDR3 coding DNA: TGTGCCAGCAGCCCGATGGGTCCTAGCAATCAGCCCCAGCATTTT. Residues: CASSPMGPSNQPQHF.

This rearrangement joins TRBV4-1 to TRBJ1-2, with D possibly matching TRBD1 (5 bases). CDR1 is MGHRA, CDR2 YSYEKL, per germline. V was pared by 3 bases and J by 8 bases, with 19 bases between. CDR3 length: 15 residues. The CDR3 DNA follows: TGCGCCAGCAGCCACGCGGGGCTTGGAGGAGGGGGCTACACCTTC. It yields the protein CASSHAGLGGGGYTF.

The rearrangement joins TRBV6-1 to TRBJ1-1; D unclear. The CDR3 spans 17 residues. Germline V gives CDR1 MNHNS, CDR2 SASEGT. Trimming left V 2 bases short and J 4 bases short, with 20 bases between. CDR3 loop: CASSEFFGDSLITEAFF. In nucleotides, the CDR3 is TGTGCCAGCAGTGAATTCTTCGGGGATTCCCTCATCACTGAAGCTTTCTTT.

This rearrangement joins TRBV19 to TRBJ2-3, with 11 bases fitting TRBD2. There are 17 residues in the CDR3. V lost 6 bases and J lost 5; bases outside the gene matches: 13. In germline, CDR1 is LNHDA, CDR2 SQIVND (reference sequence). The CDR3 sequence: CASRTSGSSSIRDTQYF. Here the CDR3 DNA reads TGTGCCAGTAGAACTAGCGGGAGCTCTTCGATCCGAGATACGCAGTATTTT.

This clone is a singleton in its sample. The CDR3 region has the DNA TGTGCCAGCAGCCGGGGACAGGGGAGGACAGATACGCAGTATTTT. Its protein is CASSRGQGRTDTQYF. This chain connects TRBV7-6 to TRBJ2-3; 10 bases fit TRBD1. Per the germline V gene, CDR1 is SGHVS and CDR2 is FNYEAQ. Losses at the gene ends were 5 bases for V and 3 bases for J; bases not matched to a gene: 5. CDR3 length equals 15 residues.

V is TRBV7-2 and J is TRBJ2-7; D is undetermined. Germline V gene lookup returns CDR1 SGHTA and CDR2 FQGNSA. This CDR3 spans 11 amino acids. Trimming took off 4 bases at V and 7 bases at J, with 8 bases between the two ends. Here the CDR3 DNA reads TGTGCCAGCAGCTCCTCTTGGGAGCAGTACTTC. This encodes CASSSSWEQYF.

The chain carries TRBV4-3 and TRBJ2-1; the match to TRBD2 covers 10 bases. This CDR3 has 15 residues. V trimming: 0 bases; J trimming: 11 bases; junction bases outside the gene matches: 7. CDR1 is LGHNA and CDR2 is YSLEER in the germline V gene. CDR3 DNA: TGCGCCAGCAGCCAAGATGTGAGTAGCGGGGGGAAGCAGTTCTTC. Protein product: CASSQDVSSGGKQFF.

V is TRBV5-4 and J is TRBJ1-4; 8 bases align to TRBD1. The CDR3 length is 17 residues. After removal of 1 base from V and 10 bases from J, the junction contained 15 bases not matched to a gene. CDR1 is SGHNT, CDR2 YYREEE, per germline (reference sequence). The CDR3 DNA is TGTGCCAGCAGCTTGAGTGGGGGGACAGGAGGGCGTGTAAAACTGTTTTTT. As protein: CASSLSGGTGGRVKLFF.

This chain links TRBV5-6 with TRBJ2-3, with 9 positions matching TRBD2. The CDR3 is 16 amino acids. From germline, CDR1 is SGHDT and CDR2 YYEEEE. V trimming: 4 bases; J trimming: 2 bases; junction bases outside the gene matches: 8. The CDR3 DNA reads as TGTGCCAGCAGCCCTCGACTAGCGGATTTCACAGATACGCAGTATTTT. Translating it yields CASSPRLADFTDTQYF.

This sequence joins TRBV13 and TRBJ1-4; TRBD1 is a possible D gene (5 bases). Germline V gene data show CDR1 as PRHDT and CDR2 as FYEKMQ (reference sequence). The CDR3 contains 12 residues. The V gene lost 5 bases and the J gene lost 12 bases, with 13 bases spanning the gap. The CDR3: CASSPIRGELFF. The CDR3, as DNA: TGTGCCAGCAGCCCCATCCGGGGCGAACTGTTTTTT. The full variable domain, completed using reference TRBV13 and TRBJ1-4, is AAGVIQSPRHLIKEKRETATLKCYPIPRHDTVYWYQQGPGQDPQFLISFYEKMQSDKGSIPDRFSAQQFSDYHSELNMSSLELGDSALYFCASSPIRGELFFGSGTQLSVL.

This clone is a singleton in its sample. V and J are TRBV27 and TRBJ2-5, with D tentatively TRBD1 (5 bases). The CDR3 has 14 residues. Germline assignment: CDR1 MNHEY and CDR2 SMNVEV (reference sequence). Trimming removed 3 bases from V and 5 bases from J, with 13 bases in between. The CDR3 sequence is CASSLLGAGETQYF. CDR3 DNA sequence: TGTGCCAGCAGTTTGTTAGGGGCTGGGGAGACCCAGTACTTC.

The chain employs TRBV27 and TRBJ2-5; 7 bases are a match to TRBD1. Germline V CDR1 and CDR2: MNHEY, SMNVEV (reference sequence). The CDR3 sequence is 15 residues long. Unmatched junction bases numbered 11, after V lost 5 bases and J lost 5 bases. In DNA form, the CDR3 reads TGTGCCAGCAGTCGAGAGGGACAGCCCAGGGAGACCCAGTACTTC. Translated: CASSREGQPRETQYF.

The chain employs TRBV7-9 and TRBJ2-7, with 11 positions matching TRBD1. The junction had 9 bases not matched to a gene; V was cut back by 5 bases and J by 6 bases. The CDR3 has 15 amino acids. CDR1 is SEHNR and CDR2 is FQNEAQ in the germline V gene (reference sequence). The CDR3 DNA sequence: TGTGCCAGCAGCGACACCCGGGACAGGGGGATCGAGCAGTACTTC. This translates into CASSDTRDRGIEQYF.